One sample yielded the 28 T cell receptor beta chains listed below, sequenced in a study of cytomegalovirus exposure and HLA in healthy donors. Vbeta (60) and Jbeta (13) primers were used in the PCR. Clones were read by immunoSEQ multiplex PCR, and TCRdb kept only the in-frame ones, dropping some. The sample has 40,000 or so clones; 60% to 80% are singletons. The sample was PBMCs. The receptors were sampled from a man aged 30-40 years in good health and CMV-seronegative.

V gene TRBV6-5 combines with J gene TRBJ2-7; TRBD2 might be the D (6 bases). Germline CDR1 reads MNHEY; CDR2 reads SVGAGI. The length of the CDR3 is 15 residues. Trimming stripped 5 bases from V and 2 bases from J, with 16 bases between. CDR3 sequence (DNA): TGTGCCAGCAGTCCCGAGGGAGGACACCCCTACGAGCAGTACTTC. Translation gives CASSPEGGHPYEQYF.

V and J are TRBV18 and TRBJ1-1; no clear D. The CDR3 extends over 13 amino acids. Trimming stripped 5 bases from V and 1 base from J, with 8 bases between. The germline V gene encodes CDR1 KGHSH and CDR2 LQKENI. For the CDR3, the DNA is TGTGCCAGCTCATCAGCAGGGAACACTGAAGCTTTCTTT. It translates to CASSSAGNTEAFF.

This rearrangement joins TRBV7-2 to TRBJ2-3; tentative D call: TRBD1 (6 bases). Trimming shortened V by 3 bases and J by 0 bases, and 13 bases separated the two germline ends. The CDR3 totals 16 residues. Germline-derived CDR1 and CDR2 are SGHTA and FQGNSA. The CDR3 loop is CASSFWGRRSTDTQYF. In DNA form, the CDR3 reads TGTGCCAGCAGCTTTTGGGGGCGCCGAAGCACAGATACGCAGTATTTT.

V usage is TRBV7-3 and J usage is TRBJ1-1; D remains unclear. CDR3 length equals 14 residues. Germline CDR1 reads SGHTA; CDR2 reads FQGTGA. The V gene lost 3 bases and the J gene lost 0 bases, with 8 bases spanning the gap. CDR3 amino acids: CASSFEGLNTEAFF. The CDR3 nucleotides are TGTGCCAGCAGCTTTGAGGGATTGAACACTGAAGCTTTCTTT. Full variable domain (rest looked up from reference TRBV7-3 and TRBJ1-1): GAGVSQTPSNKVTEKGKYVELRCDPISGHTALYWYRQSLGQGPEFLIYFQGTGAADDSGLPNDRFFAVRPEGSVSTLKIQRTERGDSAVYLCASSFEGLNTEAFFGQGTRLTVV.

This chain links TRBV28 with TRBJ2-7; weak D call: TRBD1 (5 bases). The length of the CDR3 is 16 residues. Germline assignment: CDR1 MDHEN and CDR2 SYDVKM. The V end lost 1 base, the J end lost 2 bases, and 15 bases lay between the germline ends. The CDR3 reads CASSLSPTDFTYEQYF. The CDR3 nucleotides are TGTGCCAGCAGTTTATCCCCGACAGACTTTACCTACGAGCAGTACTTC.

This clone occurred a few times. The chain carries TRBV19 and TRBJ2-2; 8 positions match TRBD1. This CDR3 contains 15 residues. Trimming removed 7 bases from V and 4 bases from J; junction bases left unmatched: 8. Germline CDR1 is LNHDA and CDR2 is SQIVND (reference sequence). This CDR3 is CASTTNTGGTGELFF. The CDR3 DNA follows: TGTGCCAGTACCACTAATACAGGGGGCACCGGGGAGCTGTTTTTT. Complete variable domain (other parts from reference TRBV19 and TRBJ2-2): DGGITQSPKYLFRKEGQNVTLSCEQNLNHDAMYWYRQDPGQGLRLIYYSQIVNDFQKGDIAEGYSVSREKKESFPLTVTSAQKNPTAFYLCASTTNTGGTGELFFGEGSRLTVL.

This rearrangement joins TRBV7-9 to TRBJ2-5, with 8 nucleotides matching TRBD2. The tail of the sequence fits TRBJ2-7 better, so the J call may be wrong. Germline V lookup: CDR1 SEHNR, CDR2 FQNEAQ (reference sequence). CDR3 length equals 14 residues. The CDR3 DNA follows: TGTGCCAGCAGTTCAGCGGGAGCCCCCTACGAGCAGTACTTC. Amino acids: CASSSAGAPYEQYF.

This sequence joins TRBV28 and TRBJ2-1; TRBD2 aligns across 12 bases. V lost 3 bases to trimming and J lost 4 bases; unmatched junction nucleotides: 16. The length of the CDR3 is 20 residues. Germline CDR1 MDHEN, CDR2 SYDVKM. In DNA form, the CDR3 reads TGTGCCAGCAGTTTTCAGGCTAGCGGGAGGGCCGTAATCACTTACAATGAGCAGTTCTTC. This codes for CASSFQASGRAVITYNEQFF.

The V and J genes are TRBV4-3 and TRBJ2-3; tentative D call: TRBD2 (6 bases). The CDR3 covers 16 residues. The germline gives CDR1 LGHNA, CDR2 YSLEER. Trimming left V 3 bases short and J 3 bases short, with 16 bases between. The CDR3, as DNA: TGCGCCAGCAGCCAGACATGCCTAGCGAATACAGATACGCAGTATTTT. Its protein is CASSQTCLANTDTQYF.

The chain has TRBV15 and TRBJ2-2; TRBD2 agrees at 9 bases. Germline V gene sequence: CDR1 LNHNV, CDR2 YYDKDF (reference sequence). The V gene end was trimmed by 0 bases and the J gene end by 1 base; junction bases not matched to a gene: 6. The CDR3 spans 18 residues. The CDR3 loop reads CATSRDGLAGLNTGELFF. The CDR3 nucleotides are TGTGCCACCAGCAGAGATGGCCTAGCGGGACTGAACACCGGGGAGCTGTTTTTT.

Of note for this clone: The junction departs from germline at one end; a sequencing error may be responsible. The chain links TRBV7-9 to TRBJ1-2, with D tentatively TRBD1 (5 bases). The length of the CDR3 is 14 residues. In germline, CDR1 is SEHNR, CDR2 FQNEAQ (reference sequence). CDR3 in amino acids: CSSSPHGTGYGYTF. The CDR3 DNA is TGTTCCAGCAGCCCACACGGGACTGGATATGGCTACACCTTC. Full variable domain (remainder filled in from reference TRBV7-9 and TRBJ1-2): DTGVSQNPRHKITKRGQNVTFRCDPISEHNRLYWYRQTLGQGPEFLTYFQNEAQLEKSRLLSDRFSAERPKGSFSTLEIQRTEQGDSAMYLCSSSPHGTGYGYTFGSGTRLTVV.

J is TRBJ2-5 and V is TRBV7-2, with D hard to call. Germline lookup yields CDR1 SGHTA and CDR2 FQGNSA. This CDR3 region has 16 residues. V was pared by 1 base and J by 1 base, with 13 bases between. In DNA form, the CDR3 reads TGTGCCAGCAGCTTAGGGCCCGGCCAGGCCCAAGAGACCCAGTACTTC. Amino acids: CASSLGPGQAQETQYF.

The chain couples TRBV5-6 to TRBJ2-5; D is perhaps TRBD1 (6 bases). Germline CDR1 SGHDT, CDR2 YYEEEE. V gave up 1 base and J gave up 4 bases, with 11 bases separating them. This CDR3 comprises 14 residues. CDR3 sequence reads: CASSLWGLGETQYF. For the CDR3, the DNA is TGTGCCAGCAGCTTGTGGGGGCTTGGAGAGACCCAGTACTTC.

This clone appeared a single time. The chain links TRBV19 to TRBJ2-2; D is perhaps TRBD1 (5 bases). V was pared by 7 bases and J by 4 bases, with 13 bases between. Germline values: CDR1 LNHDA, CDR2 SQIVND (reference sequence). The CDR3 runs to 14 residues. This CDR3 reads CASKSGSSTGELFF. Here the CDR3 DNA reads TGTGCCAGTAAATCAGGGTCTAGCACCGGGGAGCTGTTTTTT. The entire variable domain, with the rest obtained from reference TRBV19 and TRBJ2-2, is as follows: DGGITQSPKYLFRKEGQNVTLSCEQNLNHDAMYWYRQDPGQGLRLIYYSQIVNDFQKGDIAEGYSVSREKKESFPLTVTSAQKNPTAFYLCASKSGSSTGELFFGEGSRLTVL.

The CDR3 DNA reads as TGTGCCAGCACGGACGAGACCAGCGGGAGAATTGGGGAAGAGACCCAGTACTTC. Protein: CASTDETSGRIGEETQYF. The rearrangement uses TRBV7-9 and TRBJ2-5; 8 nucleotides line up with TRBD2. CDR3 length equals 18 residues. V shed 7 bases and J 3 bases; nucleotides not matched to a gene: 19. CDR1 and CDR2 from the germline V gene are SEHNR and FQNEAQ (reference sequence).

The rearrangement joins TRBV30 to TRBJ2-1; weak D call: TRBD1 (6 bases). The CDR3 length is 13 residues. Germline assignment: CDR1 GTSNPN and CDR2 SVGIG (reference sequence). V lost 2 bases, J lost 9 bases, and 14 bases lay in between. The CDR3 reads CAWSPQGSREQFF. As DNA, the CDR3 is TGTGCCTGGAGTCCGCAGGGGAGCCGTGAGCAGTTCTTC.

The CDR3 sequence: CASGTRENEQFF. The CDR3 DNA reads TGTGCCAGCGGGACTAGAGAGAATGAGCAGTTCTTC. The rearrangement uses TRBV6-1 and TRBJ2-1; 8 bases are a match to TRBD2. With 8 bases clipped from V and 7 bases from J, the junction kept 4 bases outside the gene matches. Germline CDR1 and CDR2: MNHNS and SASEGT. This CDR3 contains 12 residues.

This clone has just a few counts. The chain has TRBV29-1 and TRBJ2-5, with 9 nucleotides matching TRBD2. Unmatched junction bases numbered 4, after V lost 4 bases and J lost 4 bases. CDR3 length equals 13 residues. CDR1 and CDR2 from the germline V gene are SQVTM and ANQGSEA. The CDR3 region is CSVVTSGGETQYF. The CDR3 region has the DNA TGCAGCGTTGTGACTAGCGGCGGAGAGACCCAGTACTTC.

The rearrangement uses TRBV27 and TRBJ1-5; the D gene is possibly TRBD1 (6 bases). The CDR3 contains 14 residues. The V gene's germline CDR1 is MNHEY and CDR2 SMNVEV (reference sequence). Trimming removed 6 bases at V and 3 bases at J, with 12 bases between. The CDR3 DNA reads as TGTGCCAGCAGGCCGGGACACTTCAATCAGCCCCAGCATTTT. This gives the protein CASRPGHFNQPQHF.

This rearrangement joins TRBV9 to TRBJ2-4, with a tentative D call TRBD2 (6 bases). The CDR3 runs to 16 residues. The germline V and J ends were trimmed by 4 bases and 6 bases, with 20 bases remaining between them. Germline CDR1 is SGDLS and CDR2 is YYNGEE. This chain's CDR3 is CASSMGGGSMGNIQYF. CDR3 DNA: TGTGCCAGCAGCATGGGAGGAGGAAGCATGGGAAACATTCAGTACTTC.

The CDR3 DNA reads TGTGCCAGCGGGCGCCCGACTAGCGGTCCCTCCTACGAGCAGTACTTC. The encoded protein is CASGRPTSGPSYEQYF. V and J are TRBV6-4 and TRBJ2-7; 9 bases align to TRBD2. V gave up 8 bases and J gave up 0 bases; unmatched junction bases: 11. The CDR3 is 16 amino acids. Germline V gene data show CDR1 as MRHNA and CDR2 as SNTAGT.

This chain uses TRBV4-2 with TRBJ1-4, with D uncertain. The CDR3 has 17 amino acids. Germline CDR1 and CDR2: LGHNA and YNFKEQ. With 0 bases removed from V and 6 bases from J, the gap between germline ends came to 17 bases. DNA for the CDR3: TGTGCCAGCAGCCAAGATTCGTGGGGAGGCGAGGATGAAAAACTGTTTTTT. Amino acid sequence: CASSQDSWGGEDEKLFF.

The gene calls are TRBV6-1 and TRBJ2-1; 10 nucleotides match TRBD2. Germline V gives CDR1 MNHNS, CDR2 SASEGT. Unmatched junction bases numbered 4, after V lost 2 bases and J lost 6 bases. The CDR3 contains 15 residues. The CDR3 region has the DNA TGTGCCAGCAGTGAAAGGGCTAGCGGGGGCAATGAGCAGTTCTTC. It codes for CASSERASGGNEQFF.

The chain joins TRBV5-1 to TRBJ2-1, with D perhaps TRBD2 (5 bases). Germline values: CDR1 SGHRS, CDR2 YFSETQ. CDR3 size: 16 residues. V shed 2 bases and J shed 2 bases, with 14 bases lying between them. This CDR3 is CASSLHLSGAYNEQFF. DNA for the CDR3: TGCGCCAGCAGCTTACACTTGTCCGGGGCCTACAATGAGCAGTTCTTC.

In its sample, this clone was seen once. V is TRBV2 and J is TRBJ2-7; D is perhaps TRBD2 (5 bases). Trimming stripped 6 bases from V and 2 bases from J, with 14 bases between. In germline, CDR1 is SNHLY, CDR2 FYNNEI. This CDR3 region has 14 residues. The CDR3 is CASRIGLPTYEQYF. The CDR3 DNA follows: TGTGCCAGCAGGATTGGACTGCCTACCTACGAGCAGTACTTC.

This clone was recorded only once. V is TRBV5-1 and J is TRBJ2-3; the D gene is possibly TRBD2 (6 bases). The CDR3 spans 13 residues. V shed 10 bases and J shed 0 bases, with 12 bases lying between them. Germline lookup yields CDR1 SGHRS and CDR2 YFSETQ. CDR3 in DNA: TGCGCCTCCCGTCGGGAGAGCACAGATACGCAGTATTTT. Encoded protein: CASRRESTDTQYF.

Concerning this clone itself: Other DNA sequences in this sample translate to the same CDR3. As DNA, the CDR3 is TGTGCCAGCAGCTCTGACACCAACCAGCCCCAGCATTTT. Amino acids: CASSSDTNQPQHF. The V call is TRBV27, the J call TRBJ1-5; D call uncertain. The CDR3 runs 13 residues. Trimming shortened V by 6 bases and J by 7 bases, and 13 bases separated the two germline ends. Looked up from germline, CDR1 is MNHEY and CDR2 is SMNVEV (reference sequence).

The DNA of the CDR3 is TGCGCCAGCAGCCCGACAGGGATGAACACTGAAGCTTTCTTT. Translated, it gives CASSPTGMNTEAFF. The chain is built from TRBV5-1 and TRBJ1-1; 7 bases fit TRBD1. From germline, CDR1 is SGHRS and CDR2 YFSETQ. Trimming took 4 bases from V and 0 from J; bases not matched to a gene: 3. This CDR3 has 14 amino acids.